This entry concerns a single T cell receptor beta chain. TCRdb's table, derived via immunoSEQ multiplex PCR, lists solely in-frame clones and lacks some. The sample shows about 120,000 clones, around 89% of them seen only once. Trimming at V came to 5 bases and at J to 10 bases, leaving 5 bases not matched to a gene. Germline V gene data show CDR1 as SGHNT and CDR2 as YENEEA. CDR3 size: 12 residues. The data were obtained in a study of cytomegalovirus exposure and HLA in healthy donors. The chain uses TRBV11-3 and TRBJ1-1; 9 nucleotides agree with TRBD1. This receptor was identified in a woman aged 18-30 years in good health and CMV-seropositive. Sample: PBMCs. The CDR3 nucleotides are TGTGCCAGCAGCCTACAGGGGGCCAGAGCTTTCTTT. Translating it yields CASSLQGARAFF. The variable domain in full, with the rest retrieved from reference TRBV11-3 and TRBJ1-1, is EAGVVQSPRYKIIEKKQPVAFWCNPISGHNTLYWYLQNLGQGPELLIRYENEEAVDDSQLPKDRFSAERLKGVDSTLKIQPAELGDSAVYLCASSLQGARAFFGQGTRLTVV.